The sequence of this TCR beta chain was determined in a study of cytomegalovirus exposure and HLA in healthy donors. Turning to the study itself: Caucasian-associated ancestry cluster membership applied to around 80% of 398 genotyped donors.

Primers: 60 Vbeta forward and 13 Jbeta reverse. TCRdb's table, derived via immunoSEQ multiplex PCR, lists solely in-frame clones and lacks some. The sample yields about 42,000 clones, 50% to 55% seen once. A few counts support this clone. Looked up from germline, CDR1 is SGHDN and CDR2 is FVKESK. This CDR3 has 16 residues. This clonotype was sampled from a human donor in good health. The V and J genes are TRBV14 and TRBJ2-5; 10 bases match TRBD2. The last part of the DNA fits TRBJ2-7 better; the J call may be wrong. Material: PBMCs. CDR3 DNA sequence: TGTGCCAGCAGCCAAGTCTTGTCTAGCGGGGGAGGCGAGCAGTACTTC. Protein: CASSQVLSSGGGEQYF.